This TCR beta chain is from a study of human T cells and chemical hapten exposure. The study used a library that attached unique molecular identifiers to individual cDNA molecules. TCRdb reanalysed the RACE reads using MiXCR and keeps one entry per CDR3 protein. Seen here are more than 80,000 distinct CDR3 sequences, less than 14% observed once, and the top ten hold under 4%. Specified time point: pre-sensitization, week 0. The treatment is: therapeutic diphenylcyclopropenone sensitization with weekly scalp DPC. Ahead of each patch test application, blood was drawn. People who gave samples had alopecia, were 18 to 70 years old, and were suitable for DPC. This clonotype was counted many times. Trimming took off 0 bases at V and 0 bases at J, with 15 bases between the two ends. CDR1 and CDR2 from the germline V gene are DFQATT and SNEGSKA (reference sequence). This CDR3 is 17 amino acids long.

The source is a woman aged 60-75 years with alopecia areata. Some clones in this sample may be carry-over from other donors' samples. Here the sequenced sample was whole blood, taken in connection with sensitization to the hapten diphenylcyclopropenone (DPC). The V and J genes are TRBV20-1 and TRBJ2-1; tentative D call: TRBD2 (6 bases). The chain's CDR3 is CSAREDTSPSSYNEQFF. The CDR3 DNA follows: TGCAGTGCTAGAGAAGATACTAGCCCCAGCTCCTACAATGAGCAGTTCTTC.